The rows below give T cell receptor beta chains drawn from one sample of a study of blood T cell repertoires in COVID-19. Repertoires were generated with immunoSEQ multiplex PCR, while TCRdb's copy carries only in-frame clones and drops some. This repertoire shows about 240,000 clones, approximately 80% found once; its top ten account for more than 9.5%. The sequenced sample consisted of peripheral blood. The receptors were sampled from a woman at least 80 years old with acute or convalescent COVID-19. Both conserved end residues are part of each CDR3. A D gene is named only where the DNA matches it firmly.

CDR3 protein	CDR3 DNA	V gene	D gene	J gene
CASRPSGETEAFF	TGTGCCAGCAGGCCCTCAGGGGAAACTGAAGCTTTCTTT	TRBV6-5	.	TRBJ1-1
CASSSWTNYNEQFF	TGTGCCAGCAGCTCATGGACAAATTACAATGAGCAGTTCTTC	TRBV11-2	.	TRBJ2-1
CAISGAAMNTEAFF	TGTGCCATCAGTGGGGCAGCTATGAACACTGAAGCTTTCTTT	TRBV10-3	.	TRBJ1-1
CASSTGQPGSNYGYTF	TGCGCCAGCAGCACGGGACAGCCTGGGAGTAACTATGGCTACACCTTC	TRBV10-2	TRBD1	TRBJ1-2
CASTSGGARNEQFF	TGTGCCAGCACTAGCGGGGGGGCTCGGAATGAGCAGTTCTTC	TRBV5-8	TRBD2	TRBJ2-1
CSVDRGLYGYTF	TGCAGCGTTGACCGGGGTCTCTATGGCTACACCTTC	TRBV29-1	.	TRBJ1-2
CASSSSSYNEQFF	TGCGCCAGCTCATCGAGCTCCTACAATGAGCAGTTCTTC	TRBV5-1	.	TRBJ2-1
CASSLPDKPSTYNEQFF	TGTGCCAGCAGCTTACCTGACAAGCCGTCGACCTACAATGAGCAGTTCTTC	TRBV7-2	.	TRBJ2-1
CASSPWASGGVLSYNEQFF	TGTGCCAGCAGTCCATGGGCTAGCGGGGGGGTCCTCTCCTACAATGAGCAGTTCTTC	TRBV28	TRBD2	TRBJ2-1
CATQRDEDTEAFF	TGCGCCACCCAAAGAGATGAGGACACTGAAGCTTTCTTT	TRBV5-1	.	TRBJ1-1
CASSPQDNYGYTF	TGTGCCAGCAGCCCACAGGATAACTATGGCTACACCTTC	TRBV27	.	TRBJ1-2
CASSESHRGFEQYF	TGTGCCAGCAGTGAATCGCACAGGGGGTTTGAGCAGTACTTC	TRBV25-1	TRBD1	TRBJ2-7
CASSLGDISYEQYF	TGTGCCAGCAGCTTAGGGGACATCTCCTACGAGCAGTACTTC	TRBV7-6	.	TRBJ2-7
CASSLQGLEVKEQFF	TGCGCCAGCAGCCTCCAGGGACTAGAGGTAAAGGAGCAGTTCTTC	TRBV5-1	TRBD2	TRBJ2-1
CATDRPPSYEQYF	TGTGCCACCGACAGGCCACCCTCCTACGAGCAGTACTTC	TRBV28	.	TRBJ2-7
CASRQGRFGYTF	TGTGCCAGCAGACAGGGCCGGTTTGGCTACACCTTC	TRBV7-2	.	TRBJ1-2
CASSFDRGPGELFF	TGTGCCAGCAGCTTCGACAGGGGGCCCGGGGAGCTGTTTTTT	TRBV7-3	TRBD1	TRBJ2-2
CAWSTRTGLGSPLHF	TGTGCCTGGAGTACCAGGACAGGCCTGGGATCACCCCTCCACTTT	TRBV30	TRBD1	TRBJ1-6
CASSQAPSGGANSYEQYF	TGTGCCAGCAGCCAAGCGCCTAGCGGGGGAGCGAACTCCTACGAGCAGTACTTC	TRBV3-1/TRBV3-2	TRBD2	TRBJ2-7
CASTSRQGASCFF	TGTGCCAGCACCAGCAGACAGGGGGCGTCTTGCTTCTTT	TRBV6-6	TRBD1	TRBJ1-1
CASTFGLAGGSDYNEQFF	TGTGCCAGCACCTTCGGTCTAGCGGGGGGTTCAGACTACAATGAGCAGTTCTTC	TRBV11-2	TRBD2	TRBJ2-1
CASSRTGETTPQHF	TGTGCCAGCAGTAGAACAGGGGAAACTACGCCCCAGCATTTT	TRBV6-6	TRBD1	TRBJ1-5
CASSLAGGRSGELFF	TGTGCCAGCAGCTTAGCGGGGGGGCGGAGCGGGGAGCTGTTTTTT	TRBV7-2	.	TRBJ2-2
CASSPGPGGLYEQYF	TGTGCCAGCAGCCCAGGGCCGGGGGGGCTCTACGAGCAGTACTTC	TRBV7-8	TRBD2	TRBJ2-7
CASSIGQGHQPQHF	TGTGCCAGTAGTATAGGGCAGGGGCATCAGCCCCAGCATTTT	TRBV19	.	TRBJ1-5